The clone carrying this T cell receptor beta chain was seen a single time. Using immunoSEQ multiplex PCR, the repertoire was profiled, and TCRdb retains in-frame clones only, with some absent. In the table there are some 46,000 clones, approximately 92% of which are singletons. The data originate from a study of T cell changes during pregnancy in multiple sclerosis. CDR1 is ENHRY and CDR2 is SYGVKD in the germline V gene. This CDR3 contains 16 residues. V dropped 10 bases and J dropped 2; count of bases not matched to a gene: 11. Sample: peripheral blood. The chain carries TRBV10-3 and TRBJ2-2; 9 bases are a match to TRBD2. The source of this sequence is a female donor with multiple sclerosis, enrolled in a pregnancy study. As DNA, the CDR3 is TGTGCCACCGCCCGCCTGACTAGCGGAAACACCGGGGAGCTGTTTTTT. Protein product: CATARLTSGNTGELFF.